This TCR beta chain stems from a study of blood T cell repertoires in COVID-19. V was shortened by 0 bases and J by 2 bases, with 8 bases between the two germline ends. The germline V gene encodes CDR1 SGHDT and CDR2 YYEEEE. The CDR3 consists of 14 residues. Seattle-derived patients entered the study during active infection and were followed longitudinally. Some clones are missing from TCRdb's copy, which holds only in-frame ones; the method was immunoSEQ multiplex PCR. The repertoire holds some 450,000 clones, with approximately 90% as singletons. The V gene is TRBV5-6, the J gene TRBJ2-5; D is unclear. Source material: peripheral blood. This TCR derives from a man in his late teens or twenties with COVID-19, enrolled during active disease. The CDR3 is CASSLEPPQETQYF. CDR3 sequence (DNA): TGTGCCAGCAGCTTGGAGCCACCTCAAGAGACCCAGTACTTC.